These 13 T cell receptor beta chains originate from one sample sequenced in a study of T-cell memory formation after mild COVID-19. TCRdb re-analysed the 5' RACE reads in MiXCR, keeping a single row per CDR3 protein. The sample records about 430,000 distinct CDR3 sequences, less than 25% being singletons. Sequencing was performed on PBMCs or a T cell subset sorted from them (not recorded which). Receptors were obtained from an adult woman who had mild COVID-19 (a few samples of this study predate the infection). Cell type and time point are not known.

This clonotype has a handful of counts. The rearrangement links TRBV4-3 to TRBJ2-3, with D tentatively TRBD1 or TRBD2 (6 bases each). V lost 4 bases to trimming and J lost 0 bases, with 17 bases between them. CDR1 LGHNA and CDR2 YSLEER come from the germline V gene. The CDR3 is made up of 17 amino acids. The CDR3 sequence: CASSRVLEGGSTDTQYF. The CDR3 region has the DNA TGCGCCAGCAGCCGGGTACTAGAGGGGGGCAGCACAGATACGCAGTATTTT.

This chain uses TRBV4-1 with TRBJ1-1; no clear D. The germline CDR1 and CDR2 sequences are MGHRA and YSYEKL. V dropped 3 bases and J dropped 3 bases, with 11 bases sitting between them. This CDR3 comprises 14 residues. The CDR3 DNA reads as TGCGCCAGCAGCCAGGGGAGGGCCGACACTGAAGCTTTCTTT. This encodes CASSQGRADTEAFF.

The rearrangement uses TRBV18 and TRBJ2-3, with 8 bases fitting TRBD2. Germline CDR1 KGHSH, CDR2 LQKENI. The CDR3 length is 15 residues. Germline trimming cut 8 bases from V and 2 bases from J; bases unmatched to any gene: 9. CDR3 protein: CASRVAGGHTDTQYF. CDR3 nucleotide sequence: TGTGCCAGCCGGGTGGCGGGAGGCCACACAGATACGCAGTATTTT.

There are many counts of this clonotype. This chain links TRBV9 with TRBJ2-7; 7 positions agree with TRBD1. The CDR3 is 15 residues long. Per the germline V gene, CDR1 is SGDLS and CDR2 is YYNGEE. V was pared by 2 bases and J by 6 bases, with 11 bases of the junction left unmatched. The CDR3 DNA reads as TGTGCCAGCAGCGTCGGGACAGTAGCAGGGACCGAGCAGTACTTC. This gives the protein CASSVGTVAGTEQYF.

The rearrangement links TRBV4-2 to TRBJ1-6; 10 positions agree with TRBD1. V was pared by 5 bases and J by 7 bases, with 5 bases of the junction left unmatched. The CDR3 length is 15 residues. The germline V gene has CDR1 LGHNA and CDR2 YNFKEQ. CDR3 nucleotides: TGTGCCAGCAGCGCGGCGGGACAGGGGAATTCACCCCTCCACTTT. Translating it yields CASSAAGQGNSPLHF.

This clonotype was detected a few times. V gene TRBV9 combines with J gene TRBJ2-1, with 10 bases identical to TRBD2. The CDR3 has 15 residues. V lost 3 bases, J lost 7 bases, and 7 bases stayed unmatched. Looked up from germline, CDR1 is SGDLS and CDR2 is YYNGEE. The CDR3 sequence: CASSASSGSGNEQFF. The CDR3 DNA sequence: TGTGCCAGCAGCGCTTCTAGCGGGAGCGGGAATGAGCAGTTCTTC. Based on the CDR3 plus reference TRBV9 and TRBJ2-1, the full variable domain is DSGVTQTPKHLITATGQRVTLRCSPRSGDLSVYWYQQSLDQGLQFLIQYYNGEERAKGNILERFSAQQFPDLHSELNLSSLELGDSALYFCASSASSGSGNEQFFGPGTRLTVL.

This clonotype showed up just a few times. V and J are TRBV7-2 and TRBJ2-7; 12 positions match TRBD2. The CDR3 has 14 residues. Germline CDR1 is SGHTA and CDR2 is FQGNSA. The V gene end was trimmed by 5 bases and the J gene end by 5 bases; junction bases not matched to a gene: 4. CDR3 region: CASSQLAGGHEQYF. CDR3 DNA sequence: TGTGCCAGCAGCCAACTAGCGGGAGGCCACGAGCAGTACTTC.

The V call is TRBV29-1, the J call TRBJ2-3, with 10 bases that match TRBD2. Per the germline V gene, CDR1 is SQVTM and CDR2 is ANQGSEA. This CDR3 is built from 15 residues. With 3 bases clipped from V and 8 bases from J, the junction kept 11 bases outside the gene matches. The CDR3 loop reads CSVDGLAATGGTQYF. The CDR3 DNA is TGCAGCGTTGATGGACTAGCGGCCACAGGTGGTACGCAGTATTTT.

This chain joins TRBV18 and TRBJ2-3; TRBD1 matches 7 bases. Germline trimming cut 3 bases from V and 0 bases from J; bases unmatched to any gene: 6. CDR1 is KGHSH and CDR2 is LQKENI in the germline V gene. The CDR3 has 16 residues. The CDR3 coding sequence is TGTGCCAGCTCACCGTCGAACAGGGGTAGCACAGATACGCAGTATTTT. Translation gives CASSPSNRGSTDTQYF.

The chain uses TRBV3-1 and TRBJ2-5; unclear D gene. The germline V and J ends were trimmed by 0 bases and 7 bases, with 3 bases remaining between them. The CDR3 has 11 residues. Germline values: CDR1 LGHDT, CDR2 YNNKEL (reference sequence). The CDR3 region has the DNA TGTGCCAGCAGCCAAGAGGGGACCCAGTACTTC. Its translation: CASSQEGTQYF.

This clonotype was recorded a few times. The chain joins TRBV30 to TRBJ2-1; 9 bases line up with TRBD2. This CDR3 contains 15 residues. Germline assignment: CDR1 GTSNPN and CDR2 SVGIG (reference sequence). V was clipped by 0 bases and J by 5 bases; unmatched bases: 5. The CDR3 loop reads CAWSVTSGRNNEQFF. CDR3 DNA sequence: TGTGCCTGGAGTGTGACTAGCGGCCGGAACAATGAGCAGTTCTTC.

This chain connects TRBV13 to TRBJ2-3, with D tentatively TRBD2 (6 bases). Germline loops: CDR1 PRHDT, CDR2 FYEKMQ (reference sequence). V dropped 4 bases and J dropped 1 base, with 24 bases sitting between them. This CDR3 is built from 19 residues. This CDR3 reads CASSSRNHANSGRTDTQYF. CDR3 DNA: TGTGCCAGCAGCTCGCGGAACCATGCTAATAGCGGCCGCACAGATACGCAGTATTTT.

This clonotype showed up many times. The chain joins TRBV7-2 to TRBJ2-5; no clear D. Deletions cut 1 base from V and 4 bases from J, with 7 bases between. The CDR3 spans 13 residues. The germline V gene has CDR1 SGHTA and CDR2 FQGNSA. CDR3 in DNA: TGTGCCAGCAGCTTAGGGGCCGTAGAGACCCAGTACTTC. Its translation is CASSLGAVETQYF. The full variable domain, completed using reference TRBV7-2 and TRBJ2-5, is GAGVSQSPSNKVTEKGKDVELRCDPISGHTALYWYRQSLGQGLEFLIYFQGNSAPDKSGLPSDRFSAERTGGSVSTLTIQRTQQEDSAVYLCASSLGAVETQYFGPGTRLLVL.